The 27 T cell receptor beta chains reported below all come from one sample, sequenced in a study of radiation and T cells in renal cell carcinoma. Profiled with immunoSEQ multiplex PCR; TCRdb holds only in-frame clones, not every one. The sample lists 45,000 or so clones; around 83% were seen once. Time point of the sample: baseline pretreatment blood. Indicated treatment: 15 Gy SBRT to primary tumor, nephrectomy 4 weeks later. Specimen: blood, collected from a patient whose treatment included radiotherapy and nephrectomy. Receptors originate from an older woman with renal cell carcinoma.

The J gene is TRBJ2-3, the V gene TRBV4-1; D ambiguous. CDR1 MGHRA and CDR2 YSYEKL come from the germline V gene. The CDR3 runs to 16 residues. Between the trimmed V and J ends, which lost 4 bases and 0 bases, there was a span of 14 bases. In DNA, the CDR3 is TGCGCCAGCAGCCCCAATGTGTGGGGTAGCACAGATACGCAGTATTTT. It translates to CASSPNVWGSTDTQYF.

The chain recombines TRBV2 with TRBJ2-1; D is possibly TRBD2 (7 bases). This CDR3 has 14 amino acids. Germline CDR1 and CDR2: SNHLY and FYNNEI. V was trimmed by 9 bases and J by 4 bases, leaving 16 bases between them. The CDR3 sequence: CASATGGQYNEQFF. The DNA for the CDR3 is TGTGCCAGTGCTACGGGGGGCCAATACAATGAGCAGTTCTTC.

Written as DNA, the CDR3 is TGCGCCAGCAGCCAAGATCTGCACAATCAGCCCCAGCATTTT. It is translated as CASSQDLHNQPQHF. The chain couples TRBV4-3 to TRBJ1-5; D call uncertain. CDR3 length equals 14 residues. Germline V gives CDR1 LGHNA, CDR2 YSLEER. The V end lost 0 bases, the J end lost 3 bases, and 6 bases lay between the germline ends.

The CDR3, as DNA: TGTGCCAGCAGCCCTTATCCGGGGGGAGTTCGAGAAAAACTGTTTTTT. Amino acids: CASSPYPGGVREKLFF. This chain joins TRBV14 and TRBJ1-4; tentative D call: TRBD1 (5 bases). Trimming pared 4 bases from V and 8 bases from J, leaving 20 bases between. CDR1 and CDR2 from the germline V gene are SGHDN and FVKESK. The CDR3 is 16 residues long.

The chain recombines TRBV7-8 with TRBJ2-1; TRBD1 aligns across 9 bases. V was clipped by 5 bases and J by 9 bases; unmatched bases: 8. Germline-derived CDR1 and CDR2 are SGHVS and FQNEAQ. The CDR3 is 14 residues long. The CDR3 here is CASSLRDRDGEQFF. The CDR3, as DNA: TGTGCCAGCAGCCTCCGGGACAGGGATGGTGAGCAGTTCTTC.

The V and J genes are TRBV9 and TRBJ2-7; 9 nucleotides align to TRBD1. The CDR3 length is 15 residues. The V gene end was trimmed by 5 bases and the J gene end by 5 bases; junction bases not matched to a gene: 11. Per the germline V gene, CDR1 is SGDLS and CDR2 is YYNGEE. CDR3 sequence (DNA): TGTGCCAGCAGTCTAGGACAGGGGTTTCCCCACGAGCAGTACTTC. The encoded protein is CASSLGQGFPHEQYF.

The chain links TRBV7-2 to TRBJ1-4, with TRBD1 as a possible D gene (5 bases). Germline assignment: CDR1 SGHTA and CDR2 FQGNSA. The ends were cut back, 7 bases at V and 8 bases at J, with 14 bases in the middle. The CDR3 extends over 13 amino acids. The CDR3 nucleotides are TGTGCCAGCACCCGGGACGTGGGGGAAAAACTGTTTTTT. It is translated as CASTRDVGEKLFF.

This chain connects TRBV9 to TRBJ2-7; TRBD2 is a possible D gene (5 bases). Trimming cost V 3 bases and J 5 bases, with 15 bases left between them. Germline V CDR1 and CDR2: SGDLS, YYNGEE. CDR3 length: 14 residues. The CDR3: CASSARVYGDEQYF. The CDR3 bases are TGTGCCAGCAGCGCGCGGGTCTATGGGGACGAGCAGTACTTC.

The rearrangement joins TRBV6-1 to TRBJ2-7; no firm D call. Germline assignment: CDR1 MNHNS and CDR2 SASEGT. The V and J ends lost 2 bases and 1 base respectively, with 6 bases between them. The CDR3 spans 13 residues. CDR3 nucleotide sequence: TGTGCCAGCAGTGAATGGGCGTCCTACGAGCAGTACTTC. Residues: CASSEWASYEQYF.

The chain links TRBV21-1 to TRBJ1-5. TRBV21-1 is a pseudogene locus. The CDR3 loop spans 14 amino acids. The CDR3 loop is CASTSKVRNQPQHF. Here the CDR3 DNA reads TGTGCCAGCACGTCGAAGGTGCGCAATCAGCCCCAGCATTTT.

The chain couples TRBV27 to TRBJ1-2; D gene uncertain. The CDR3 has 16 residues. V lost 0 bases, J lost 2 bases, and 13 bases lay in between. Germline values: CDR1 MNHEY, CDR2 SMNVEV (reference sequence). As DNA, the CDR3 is TGTGCCAGCAGTTTATCTTGGCAGGACCTGAACTATGGCTACACCTTC. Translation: CASSLSWQDLNYGYTF.

Written as DNA, the CDR3 is TGTGCCAGCAGTTTATTAGGGTCAGGGGTAGTCAATGAGCAGTTCTTC. Encoded protein: CASSLLGSGVVNEQFF. The chain recombines TRBV27 with TRBJ2-1, with D perhaps TRBD1 (6 bases). CDR3 length equals 16 residues. V lost 1 base to trimming and J lost 6 bases, with 16 bases between them. Germline V CDR1 and CDR2: MNHEY, SMNVEV (reference sequence).

As DNA, the CDR3 is TGCGCCAGCAGTTCCGGGACTAGCAGTGCCGAGCAGTACTTC. Amino acids: CASSSGTSSAEQYF. The chain uses TRBV10-1 and TRBJ2-7; 9 positions match TRBD2. The CDR3 consists of 14 residues. J lost 6 bases, V lost 5 bases, and 8 bases had no gene match. Germline assignment: CDR1 WNHNN and CDR2 SYGVQD (reference sequence).

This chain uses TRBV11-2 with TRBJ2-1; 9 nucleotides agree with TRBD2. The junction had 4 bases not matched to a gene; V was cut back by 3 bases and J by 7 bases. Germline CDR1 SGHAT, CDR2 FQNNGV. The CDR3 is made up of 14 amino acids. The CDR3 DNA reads TGTGCCAGCAGCTTTTCGCTAGCGGGAAATGAGCAGTTCTTC. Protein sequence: CASSFSLAGNEQFF. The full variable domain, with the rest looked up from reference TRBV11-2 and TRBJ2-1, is EAGVAQSPRYKIIEKRQSVAFWCNPISGHATLYWYQQILGQGPKLLIQFQNNGVVDDSQLPKDRFSAERLKGVDSTLKIQPAKLEDSAVYLCASSFSLAGNEQFFGPGTRLTVL.

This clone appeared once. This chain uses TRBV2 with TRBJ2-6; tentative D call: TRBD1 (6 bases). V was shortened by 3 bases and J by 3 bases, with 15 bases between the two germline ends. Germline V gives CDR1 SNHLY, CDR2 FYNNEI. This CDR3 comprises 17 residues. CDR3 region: CASSDPYRVDGANVLTF. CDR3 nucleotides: TGTGCCAGCAGTGACCCTTACAGGGTAGATGGGGCCAACGTCCTGACTTTC.

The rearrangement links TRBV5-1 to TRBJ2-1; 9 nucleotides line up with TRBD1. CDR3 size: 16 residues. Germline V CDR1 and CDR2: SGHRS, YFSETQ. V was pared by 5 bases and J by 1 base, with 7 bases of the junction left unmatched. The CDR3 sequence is CASRITGGASYNEQFF. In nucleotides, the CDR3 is TGCGCCAGCAGGATCACAGGGGGCGCGTCCTACAATGAGCAGTTCTTC.

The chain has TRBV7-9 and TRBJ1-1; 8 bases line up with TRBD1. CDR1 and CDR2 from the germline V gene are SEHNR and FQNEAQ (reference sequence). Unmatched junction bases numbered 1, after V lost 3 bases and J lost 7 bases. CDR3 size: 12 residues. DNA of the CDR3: TGTGCCAGCAGCTTTACAGGGGGTGAAGCTTTCTTT. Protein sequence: CASSFTGGEAFF.

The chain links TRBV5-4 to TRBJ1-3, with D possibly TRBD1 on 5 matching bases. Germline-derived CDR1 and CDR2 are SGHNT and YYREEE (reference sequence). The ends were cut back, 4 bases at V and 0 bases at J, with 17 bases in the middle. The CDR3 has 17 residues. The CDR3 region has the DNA TGTGCCAGCAGCCCATACCCCGGGACTGGCTCTGGAAACACCATATATTTT. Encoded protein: CASSPYPGTGSGNTIYF.

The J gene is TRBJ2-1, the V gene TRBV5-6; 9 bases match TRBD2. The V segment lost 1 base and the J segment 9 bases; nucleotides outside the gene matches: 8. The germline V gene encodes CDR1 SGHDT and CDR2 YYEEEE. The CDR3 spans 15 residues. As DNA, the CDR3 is TGTGCCAGCAGCTTGCTGCGGGGGGGCCAGGTTGAGCAGTTCTTC. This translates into CASSLLRGGQVEQFF.

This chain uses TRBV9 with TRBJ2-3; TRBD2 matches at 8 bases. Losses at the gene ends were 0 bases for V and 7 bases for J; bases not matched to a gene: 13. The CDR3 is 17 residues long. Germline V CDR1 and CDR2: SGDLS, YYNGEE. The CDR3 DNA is TGTGCCAGCAGCGTAGCGGATCCGGGAGGGCTCACTTATACGCAGTATTTT. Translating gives CASSVADPGGLTYTQYF.

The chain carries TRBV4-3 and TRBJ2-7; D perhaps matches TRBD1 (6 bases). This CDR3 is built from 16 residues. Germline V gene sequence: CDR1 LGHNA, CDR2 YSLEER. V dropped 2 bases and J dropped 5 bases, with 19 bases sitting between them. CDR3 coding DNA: TGCGCCAGCAGCCAACTTAGGACAGCGTTCGTCCACGAGCAGTACTTC. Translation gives CASSQLRTAFVHEQYF.

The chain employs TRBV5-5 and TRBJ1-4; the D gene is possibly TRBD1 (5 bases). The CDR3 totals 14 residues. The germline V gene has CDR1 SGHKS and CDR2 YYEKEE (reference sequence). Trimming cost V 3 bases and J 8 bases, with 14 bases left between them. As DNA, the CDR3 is TGTGCCAGCAGCTGGGAGGGGATAGGAGAAAAACTGTTTTTT. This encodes CASSWEGIGEKLFF.

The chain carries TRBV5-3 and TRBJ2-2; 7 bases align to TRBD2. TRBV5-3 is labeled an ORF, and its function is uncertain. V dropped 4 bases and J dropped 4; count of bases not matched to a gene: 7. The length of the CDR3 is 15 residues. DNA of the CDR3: TGTGCCAGAAGCCTCCTCAGGGAGGGCACCGGGGAGCTGTTTTTT. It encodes CARSLLREGTGELFF.

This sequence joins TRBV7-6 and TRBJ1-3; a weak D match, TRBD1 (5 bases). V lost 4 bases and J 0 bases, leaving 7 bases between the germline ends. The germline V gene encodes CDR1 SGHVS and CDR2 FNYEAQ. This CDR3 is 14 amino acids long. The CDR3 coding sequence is TGTGCCAGCAGCTCACAGGTCTCTGGAAACACCATATATTTT. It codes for CASSSQVSGNTIYF.

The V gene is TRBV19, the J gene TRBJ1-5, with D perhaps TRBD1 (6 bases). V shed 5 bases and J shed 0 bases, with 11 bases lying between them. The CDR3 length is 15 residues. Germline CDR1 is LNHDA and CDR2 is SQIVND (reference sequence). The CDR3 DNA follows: TGTGCCAGTAGTCGGACAGCCTTTAGCAATCAGCCCCAGCATTTT. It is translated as CASSRTAFSNQPQHF.

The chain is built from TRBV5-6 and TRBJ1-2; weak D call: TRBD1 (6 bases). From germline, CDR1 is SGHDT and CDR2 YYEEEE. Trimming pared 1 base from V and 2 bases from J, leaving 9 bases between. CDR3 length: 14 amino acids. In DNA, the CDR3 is TGTGCCAGCAGCTTGCGACAGGCCAACTATGGCTACACCTTC. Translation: CASSLRQANYGYTF.

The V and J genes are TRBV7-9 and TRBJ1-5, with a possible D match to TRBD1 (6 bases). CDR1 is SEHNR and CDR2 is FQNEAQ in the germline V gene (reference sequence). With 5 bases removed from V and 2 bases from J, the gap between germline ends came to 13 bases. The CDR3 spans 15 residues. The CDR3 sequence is CASSPGGWGNQPQHF. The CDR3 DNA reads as TGTGCCAGCAGCCCCGGGGGCTGGGGCAATCAGCCCCAGCATTTT.